Listed here are 21 T cell receptor beta chains from one sample, sequenced in a study of T-cell memory formation after mild COVID-19. TCRdb re-analysed the 5' RACE reads in MiXCR, keeping a single row per CDR3 protein. The profile shows roughly 340,000 distinct CDR3 sequences, less than 20% of them singletons. Source material: PBMCs or a T cell subset sorted from them (not recorded which). The receptors were sampled from a man younger than 35 who had mild COVID-19 (a few samples of this study predate the infection). Cell type and time point are not known.

V is TRBV19 and J is TRBJ1-5, with D perhaps matching TRBD1 (6 bases). The CDR3 length is 14 residues. Trimming pared 7 bases from V and 5 bases from J, leaving 15 bases between. Germline V gene sequence: CDR1 LNHDA, CDR2 SQIVND (reference sequence). CDR3 sequence (DNA): TGTGCCAGTACCTTAACAGGGATCCATCAGCCCCAGCATTTT. It translates to CASTLTGIHQPQHF.

This clonotype has only a few counts. J is TRBJ1-1 and V is TRBV7-9; no reliable D call. Germline lookup yields CDR1 SEHNR and CDR2 FQNEAQ (reference sequence). This CDR3 has 15 amino acids. V gave up 2 bases and J gave up 4 bases, with 14 bases separating them. DNA of the CDR3: TGTGCCAGCAGCTTATTTGCAGGAAGCGGCACTGAAGCTTTCTTT. It is translated as CASSLFAGSGTEAFF.

This chain connects TRBV29-1 to TRBJ1-1; no clear D. CDR1 and CDR2 from the germline V gene are SQVTM and ANQGSEA. The CDR3 runs to 10 residues. V was clipped by 7 bases and J by 8 bases, with 11 bases between them. The CDR3 nucleotides read TGCAGCGGGGGTTCTCTAGAAGCTTTCTTT. This sequence encodes CSGGSLEAFF.

In DNA, the CDR3 is TGCGCCAGCAGCCAAGATAGCAACAAACAAGAGACCCAGTACTTC. It translates to CASSQDSNKQETQYF. The chain carries TRBV4-3 and TRBJ2-5; D is uncertain. Trimming shortened V by 0 bases and J by 2 bases, and 10 bases separated the two germline ends. The CDR3 is 15 amino acids. Germline values: CDR1 LGHNA, CDR2 YSLEER.

The gene calls are TRBV7-2 and TRBJ1-1; D may be TRBD1 (5 bases). The CDR3 loop spans 14 amino acids. V shed 5 bases and J shed 4 bases, with 14 bases lying between them. The germline CDR1 and CDR2 sequences are SGHTA and FQGNSA. This chain's CDR3 is CASSTRGERTEAFF. The CDR3 DNA is TGTGCCAGCAGCACCCGAGGGGAGCGCACTGAAGCTTTCTTT.

This clonotype has more than one count but fewer than ten. The chain uses TRBV5-6 and TRBJ1-5; no clear D gene. The V end was cut by 6 bases, the J end by 0 bases, with 13 bases between. The CDR3 extends over 15 amino acids. Germline assignment: CDR1 SGHDT and CDR2 YYEEEE. The CDR3 loop reads CASNLMSYSNQPQHF. For the CDR3, the DNA is TGTGCCAGCAACCTGATGTCTTATAGCAATCAGCCCCAGCATTTT.

Many counts were recorded for this clonotype. V and J are TRBV4-2 and TRBJ1-2; 10 positions agree with TRBD1. The CDR3 length is 14 residues. V lost 1 base to trimming and J lost 6 bases; unmatched junction nucleotides: 2. Germline assignment: CDR1 LGHNA and CDR2 YNFKEQ. Written as DNA, the CDR3 is TGTGCCAGCAGCCAAGGTGGGACAGGGGATGGCTACACCTTC. As protein: CASSQGGTGDGYTF.

This clonotype was recorded a few times. This chain connects TRBV6-6 to TRBJ1-2; 7 bases agree with TRBD1. With 7 bases clipped from V and 0 bases from J, the junction kept 8 bases outside the gene matches. Per the germline V gene, CDR1 is MNHNY and CDR2 is SVGAGI (reference sequence). The CDR3 extends over 15 amino acids. The CDR3 region has the DNA TGTGCCAGCACCGAGGGGGCGGTGACTAACTATGGCTACACCTTC. This sequence encodes CASTEGAVTNYGYTF.

This clonotype was observed a few times. The V and J genes are TRBV4-1 and TRBJ2-7; TRBD2 agrees at 9 bases. Germline CDR1 and CDR2: MGHRA and YSYEKL. V lost 0 bases to trimming and J lost 6 bases; unmatched junction nucleotides: 9. The CDR3 spans 16 residues. CDR3 sequence (DNA): TGCGCCAGCAGCCAAGATAGGGGACTAGCCGGCGTCGAGCAGTACTTC. This codes for CASSQDRGLAGVEQYF.

In this sample, this clonotype turned up many times. The chain is built from TRBV3-1 and TRBJ2-3, with D perhaps assigned TRBD1 or TRBD2 (6 bases each). The germline V gene has CDR1 LGHDT and CDR2 YNNKEL (reference sequence). Between the trimmed V and J ends, which lost 1 base and 6 bases, there was a span of 14 bases. The CDR3 totals 15 residues. This chain's CDR3 is CASSQGTGARDTQYF. CDR3 sequence (DNA): TGTGCCAGCAGCCAAGGAACGGGGGCGAGGGATACGCAGTATTTT.

This clonotype has a handful of counts. This sequence joins TRBV20-1 and TRBJ2-5; 9 bases match TRBD2. The CDR3 has 14 residues. V trimming: 0 bases; J trimming: 7 bases; junction bases outside the gene matches: 6. The germline V gene has CDR1 DFQATT and CDR2 SNEGSKA (reference sequence). As DNA, the CDR3 is TGCAGTGCTAGAGATAGGCGGGGGGGAGCGACCCAGTACTTC. Translating gives CSARDRRGGATQYF.

This clonotype has more than one count but fewer than ten. V and J are TRBV20-1 and TRBJ2-7; 10 positions agree with TRBD1. The V and J ends lost 5 bases and 2 bases, in that order; junction bases with no gene match: 9. CDR1 DFQATT and CDR2 SNEGSKA come from the germline V gene (reference sequence). The CDR3 sequence is 15 residues long. CDR3 coding DNA: TGCAGTGCTGCCCAAGGGACAGGGGTAACCTACGAGCAGTACTTC. Translating gives CSAAQGTGVTYEQYF.

This clonotype was observed a handful of times. This chain connects TRBV5-4 to TRBJ2-3, with 11 nucleotides matching TRBD2. The CDR3 runs to 16 residues. V was clipped by 3 bases and J by 5 bases; unmatched bases: 8. From germline, CDR1 is SGHNT and CDR2 YYREEE (reference sequence). The CDR3 sequence: CASSWGGLAGLDTQYF. The CDR3 DNA follows: TGTGCCAGCAGCTGGGGAGGACTAGCGGGCCTAGATACGCAGTATTTT. The full variable domain, its missing parts supplied by reference TRBV5-4 and TRBJ2-3, is ETGVTQSPTHLIKTRGQQVTLRCSSQSGHNTVSWYQQALGQGPQFIFQYYREEENGRGNFPPRFSGLQFPNYSSELNVNALELDDSALYLCASSWGGLAGLDTQYFGPGTRLTVL.

A few counts support this clonotype. V is TRBV19 and J is TRBJ1-2; D is unresolved. V shed 3 bases and J shed 4 bases, with 18 bases lying between them. Germline CDR1 and CDR2: LNHDA and SQIVND (reference sequence). This CDR3 is 16 amino acids long. The CDR3 region is CASSMGGRASRYGYTF. DNA of the CDR3: TGTGCCAGTAGTATGGGAGGACGGGCTTCCCGCTATGGCTACACCTTC.

The V call is TRBV4-3, the J call TRBJ2-5; no firm D call. CDR3 length: 14 amino acids. Germline V CDR1 and CDR2: LGHNA, YSLEER. The V end lost 1 base, the J end lost 4 bases, and 10 bases lay between the germline ends. The CDR3 sequence: CASSQGSAVETQYF. CDR3 nucleotide sequence: TGCGCCAGCAGCCAAGGGTCGGCAGTAGAGACCCAGTACTTC.

The genes are TRBV10-3 and TRBJ2-5, with D possibly matching TRBD2 (5 bases). V shed 2 bases and J shed 1 base, with 8 bases lying between them. The CDR3 totals 14 residues. CDR1 ENHRY and CDR2 SYGVKD come from the germline V gene. The CDR3 here is CAISEASRQETQYF. The CDR3 nucleotides are TGTGCCATCAGTGAGGCTAGCCGCCAAGAGACCCAGTACTTC.

This chain links TRBV6-5 with TRBJ2-3; D remains ambiguous. The V gene's germline CDR1 is MNHEY and CDR2 SVGAGI. V was pared by 3 bases and J by 7 bases, with 14 bases between. This CDR3 is 14 amino acids long. The CDR3 sequence: CASSYVRSSHTQYF. The CDR3 coding sequence is TGTGCCAGCAGTTATGTCAGGAGTTCCCATACGCAGTATTTT.

The chain recombines TRBV4-2 with TRBJ1-2; TRBD1 agrees at 7 bases. The V gene end was trimmed by 4 bases and the J gene end by 4 bases; junction bases not matched to a gene: 6. Germline CDR1 and CDR2: LGHNA and YNFKEQ. There are 14 residues in the CDR3. The CDR3 is CASSRPQGLYGYTF. The CDR3 DNA reads TGTGCCAGCAGCCGACCACAGGGGCTCTATGGCTACACCTTC.

This clonotype was counted between two and nine times. The rearrangement uses TRBV20-1 and TRBJ1-4; 7 nucleotides align to TRBD1. The CDR3 consists of 14 residues. CDR1 and CDR2 from the germline V gene are DFQATT and SNEGSKA (reference sequence). V lost 6 bases, J lost 4 bases, and 8 bases stayed unmatched. The CDR3 loop reads CSARSGTDNEKLFF. CDR3 DNA: TGCAGTGCGAGATCCGGGACAGATAATGAAAAACTGTTTTTT.

This clonotype came up many times. This chain links TRBV3-1 with TRBJ2-7, with D hard to call. Per germline, CDR1 LGHDT and CDR2 YNNKEL (reference sequence). V shed 5 bases and J shed 5 bases, with 10 bases lying between them. There are 12 residues in the CDR3. CDR3 sequence: CASSESLNEQYF. The CDR3 DNA sequence: TGTGCCAGCAGCGAAAGTCTTAACGAGCAGTACTTC.

This clonotype was seen more than once but under ten times. V gene TRBV4-3 combines with J gene TRBJ2-3, with D perhaps assigned TRBD1 or TRBD2 (6 bases each). Germline V gene sequence: CDR1 LGHNA, CDR2 YSLEER. The CDR3 consists of 13 residues. The ends were cut back, 4 bases at V and 6 bases at J, with 11 bases in the middle. CDR3 amino acids: CASSLRGLDTQYF. Here the CDR3 DNA reads TGCGCCAGCAGCCTCAGGGGACTGGATACGCAGTATTTT.